This T cell receptor (beta chain) was sequenced for a study of blood T cell repertoires in COVID-19. Study context: Specimens from acute and convalescent COVID-19 originated in the United States, Italy and Spain. T cells, B-cell-depleted T cells, or PBMCs provided the cDNA or gDNA that served as material.

CDR3 length: 21 residues. Germline assignment: CDR1 SGHTA and CDR2 FQGTGA. V lost 3 bases and J lost 2, with 29 bases in between. In the original analysis: Estimation of nucleated cell counts relied on the amplification of reference gene primers. Repertoires were generated with immunoSEQ multiplex PCR, while TCRdb's copy carries only in-frame clones and drops some. V and J calls and clone size are given by that table; D and trimming were obtained from the DNA. The sample has 95,000 to 150,000 clones, about 91% seen once. V gene TRBV7-3 combines with J gene TRBJ1-5; D may be TRBD1 (6 bases). The sample comprised peripheral blood. The receptor's source is a woman between 50 and 59 years old with active or convalescent COVID-19. CDR3 residues: CASSFMPRCAGTRTCNQPQHF. The CDR3 nucleotides are TGTGCCAGCAGCTTTATGCCCCGCTGCGCAGGGACAAGAACTTGCAATCAGCCCCAGCATTTT.